The 3 T cell receptor beta chains reported below all come from one sample, sequenced in a study of shared clonotypes between healthy human individuals. This table comes from immunoSEQ multiplex PCR, and its TCRdb copy is limited to in-frame clones, with some not included. The table lists a few hundred thousand clones, approximately 77% of them singletons. The material sequenced was PBMCs. Receptors were obtained from a woman aged 35 to 49 in good health. Some clones in this sample may be carry-over from other donors' samples.

Comment on this clone: A read error is the likely source, as a far larger clone sits one nucleotide away. V is TRBV7-9 and J is TRBJ2-7; D may be TRBD1 (5 bases). Looked up from germline, CDR1 is SEHNR and CDR2 is FQNEAQ (reference sequence). There are 13 residues in the CDR3. The V end lost 2 bases, the J end lost 5 bases, and 10 bases lay between the germline ends. CDR3 DNA sequence: TGTGCCAGCAGCTTAACGACAGTCCACGAGCAGTACTTC. The encoded protein is CASSLTTVHEQYF.

The chain recombines TRBV7-8 with TRBJ2-7, with 13 positions matching TRBD2. The CDR3 extends over 14 amino acids. Per germline, CDR1 SGHVS and CDR2 FQNEAQ. The ends lost 6 bases at V and 6 bases at J; junction bases unmatched: 5. CDR3 sequence reads: CASSFGLAGVEQYF. CDR3 nucleotides: TGTGCCAGCAGTTTCGGACTAGCGGGAGTCGAGCAGTACTTC.

The chain has TRBV7-2 and TRBJ2-2, with D unclear. Germline V gene lookup returns CDR1 SGHTA and CDR2 FQGNSA. V was shortened by 6 bases and J by 5 bases, with 19 bases between the two germline ends. This CDR3 comprises 16 residues. The CDR3 DNA follows: TGTGCCAGCAGTATCGGACGGGTAGTTGGGACCGGGGAGCTGTTTTTT. Its translation: CASSIGRVVGTGELFF.